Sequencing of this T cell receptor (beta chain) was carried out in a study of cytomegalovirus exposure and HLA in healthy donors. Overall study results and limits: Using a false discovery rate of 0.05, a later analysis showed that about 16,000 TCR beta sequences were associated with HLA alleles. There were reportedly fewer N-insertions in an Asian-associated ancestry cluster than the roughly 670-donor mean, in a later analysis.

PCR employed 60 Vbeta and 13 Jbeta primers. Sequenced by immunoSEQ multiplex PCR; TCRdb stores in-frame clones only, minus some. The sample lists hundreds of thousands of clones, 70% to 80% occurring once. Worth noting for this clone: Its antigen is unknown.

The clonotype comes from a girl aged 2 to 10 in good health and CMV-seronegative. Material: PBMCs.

CDR3 region: CASSLSGRGQVDTEAFF. For the CDR3, the DNA is TGTGCCAGCAGCTTAAGCGGGAGGGGACAGGTTGACACTGAAGCTTTCTTT. The chain links TRBV7-3 to TRBJ1-1, with 8 bases that match TRBD1. Germline-derived CDR1 and CDR2 are SGHTA and FQGTGA. CDR3 length: 17 residues. After removal of 1 base from V and 3 bases from J, the junction contained 10 bases not matched to a gene.